This T cell receptor beta chain emerged from a study of blood T cell repertoires in COVID-19. About the study: COVID-19 samples, acute and convalescent, were from the United States, Italy and Spain.

For this clone: This sample also contains other DNA sequences that code for the same CDR3.

Sequencing was performed with immunoSEQ multiplex PCR; in TCRdb, only in-frame clones are kept and a portion is missing. The sample records approximately 90,000 clones, approximately 86% being singletons. Losses at the gene ends were 5 bases for V and 2 bases for J; bases not matched to a gene: 1. Germline CDR1 is MNHEY and CDR2 is SVGAGI. The CDR3 consists of 14 residues. This clonotype was obtained from a man aged 50-59 years with acute or convalescent COVID-19. J is TRBJ2-7 and V is TRBV6-5; the match to TRBD2 covers 12 bases. The sequencing input was peripheral blood. Here the CDR3 DNA reads TGTGCCAGCAGTCTAGCGGGGGGGCCCTACGAGCAGTACTTC. Its protein product is CASSLAGGPYEQYF.